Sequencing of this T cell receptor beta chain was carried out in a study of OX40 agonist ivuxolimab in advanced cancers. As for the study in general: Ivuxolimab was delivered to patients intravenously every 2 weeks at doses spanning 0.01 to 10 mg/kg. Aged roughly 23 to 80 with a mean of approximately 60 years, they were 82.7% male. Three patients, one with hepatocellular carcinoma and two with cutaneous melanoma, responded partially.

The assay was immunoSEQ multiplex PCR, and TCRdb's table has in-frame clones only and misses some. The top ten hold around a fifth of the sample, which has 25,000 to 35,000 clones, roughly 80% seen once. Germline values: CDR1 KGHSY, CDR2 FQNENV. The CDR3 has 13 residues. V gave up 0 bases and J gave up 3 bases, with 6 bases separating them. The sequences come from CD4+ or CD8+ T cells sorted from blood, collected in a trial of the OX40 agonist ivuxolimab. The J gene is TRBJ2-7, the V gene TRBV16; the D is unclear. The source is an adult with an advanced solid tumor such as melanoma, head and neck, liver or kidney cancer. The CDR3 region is CASSQSTRYEQYF. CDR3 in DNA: TGTGCCAGCAGCCAATCTACTCGCTACGAGCAGTACTTC.